This TCR beta chain came from a study of cytomegalovirus exposure and HLA in healthy donors. Study overall: The roughly 130 validation repertoires used the same platform as the roughly 670 first-cohort repertoires, a later analysis reported.

The donors belonged to the approximately 120-subject validation cohort, separate from the approximately 700-subject first cohort. This CDR3 is built from 15 residues. Germline V gene sequence: CDR1 SGHRS, CDR2 YFSETQ. Trimming cost V 4 bases and J 7 bases; bases outside gene matches: 11. Profiling relied on immunoSEQ multiplex PCR, and the TCRdb table lists in-frame clones only, not all of them. Of about 180,000 clones listed, approximately 81% are singletons. This clonotype was obtained from a man younger than 35 in good health and CMV-seropositive. The sample comprised PBMCs. The V and J genes are TRBV5-1 and TRBJ2-5; 9 bases agree with TRBD1. The CDR3 sequence is CASSPGTGTGGTQYF. In DNA, the CDR3 is TGCGCCAGCAGCCCCGGGACAGGGACCGGCGGGACCCAGTACTTC.